The rows below give T cell receptor beta chains drawn from one sample of a study of response to subunit inactivated influenza vaccine. MiXCR was run by TCRdb on the RT-PCR reads, yielding one entry per CDR3 protein. The top ten hold 11% of the sample, which has hundreds of thousands of distinct CDR3 sequences, 15% to 19% seen once. Here the sequenced sample was PBMCs from blood, taken 12 days after vaccination. All receptors derive from a man aged 45 to 65 who received an inactivated influenza vaccine. CDR3s include the opening cysteine and the closing phenylalanine or tryptophan. The D gene is left open where the match is weak. Some rows have no size entry. The others give once, few or many, or a class for an expanded clone.

V gene	J gene	D gene	clone size	CDR3 DNA	CDR3 protein
TRBV30	TRBJ2-7	.	.	TGTGCCTGGAGTGTTTCAAACGAGCAGTACTTC	CAWSVSNEQYF
TRBV5-6	TRBJ2-1	TRBD2	few	TGTGCCAGCAGCTCACTAGCGGGGGCACTTTACAATGAGCAGTTCTTC	CASSSLAGALYNEQFF
TRBV12-3/TRBV12-4	TRBJ1-2	TRBD1	few	TGTGCCAGCAGCAAGACAGGGGCTTCCTATGGCTACACCTTC	CASSKTGASYGYTF
TRBV5-1	TRBJ1-1	.	few	TGCGCCAGCAGTCCGGTCCAGGGGACGAACACTGAAGCTTTCTTT	CASSPVQGTNTEAFF
TRBV10-3	TRBJ1-1	.	.	TGTGCCATCAGTGAGAACGTGAACACTGAAGCTTTCTTT	CAISENVNTEAFF
TRBV7-9	TRBJ2-3	.	.	TGTGCCAGCAGCCCTCGCTGGGACATCACAGATACGCAGTATTTT	CASSPRWDITDTQYF
TRBV7-9	TRBJ2-3	TRBD2	few	TGTGCCAGCAGCGCGCGTAGCGGGGGGGGGACAGATACGCAGTATTTT	CASSARSGGGTDTQYF
TRBV7-8	TRBJ2-3	TRBD1	.	TGTGCCAGCAGCGCGGACAGGGTAAAGACAGATACGCAGTATTTT	CASSADRVKTDTQYF
TRBV6-1	TRBJ2-2	.	.	TGTGCGACCCATCTAGCGTTCCGTTCCGGGGAGCTGTTTTTT	CATHLAFRSGELFF
TRBV12-3/TRBV12-4	TRBJ1-1	.	few	TGTGCCAGCAGTTCTTTAGGGAGAACTGAAGCTTTCTTT	CASSSLGRTEAFF
TRBV10-3	TRBJ2-3	TRBD2	few	TGTGCCATCAGAGGACTAGCGGGATCCACAGATACGCAGTATTTT	CAIRGLAGSTDTQYF
TRBV18	TRBJ2-5	.	.	TGTGCCAGCTCACCCGGGAAACAAGAGACCCAGTACTTC	CASSPGKQETQYF
TRBV12-3/TRBV12-4	TRBJ1-1	.	.	TGTGCCAGCAGGCCCCCGAGGGACACTGAAGCTTTCTTT	CASRPPRDTEAFF
TRBV18	TRBJ1-1	.	few	TGTGCCAGCTCACCGCCCCCCGATGGGACTGAAGCTTTCTTT	CASSPPPDGTEAFF
TRBV4-3	TRBJ1-2	.	.	TGCGCCAGCAGCCAAGAATCCTTCTCTAGGGGCTACACCTTC	CASSQESFSRGYTF
TRBV7-2	TRBJ2-5	TRBD2	few	TGTGCCAGCAGCTTAGAGTGGCGGGGGGGTCGAGAGACCCAGTACTTC	CASSLEWRGGRETQYF
TRBV3-1	TRBJ2-6	TRBD1	.	TGTGCCAGCAGCCACCTAGCACTTGCCAGGGGGATCGGTGGGGCCAACGTCCTGACTTTC	CASSHLALARGIGGANVLTF
TRBV20-1	TRBJ2-3	TRBD2	.	TGCAGTGCAAAGTTAGCGGGATTAGGCACAGATACGCAGTATTTT	CSAKLAGLGTDTQYF
TRBV7-2	TRBJ1-2	.	.	TGTGCCAGCAGAAAAGACACTAACTATGGCTACACCTTC	CASRKDTNYGYTF
TRBV20-1	TRBJ1-4	TRBD1	few	TGCAGTGCTAGTCGGACAGGGTGGTTAACTAATGAAAAACTGTTTTTT	CSASRTGWLTNEKLFF
TRBV12-3/TRBV12-4	TRBJ2-3	.	.	TGTGCCAGCAGTTTACATATAGGGAGAGCAGATACGCAGTATTTT	CASSLHIGRADTQYF
TRBV23-1	TRBJ2-2	.	.	TGCGCCAGCAGTCATCTAGCCTCGCACACCGGGGAGCTGTTTTTT	CASSHLASHTGELFF
TRBV11-2	TRBJ2-1	.	.	TGTGCCAGCAGCCCCTCGAGGGAGAATGAGCAGTTCTTC	CASSPSRENEQFF
TRBV28	TRBJ1-2	.	few	TGTGCCAGCAGTTTATCCCTGCAGGATAAGGGCTACACCTTC	CASSLSLQDKGYTF
TRBV2	TRBJ2-7	.	.	TGTGCCAGCAGTGCAGCGGCCACCTACGAGCAGTACTTC	CASSAAATYEQYF
TRBV20-1	TRBJ1-2	.	few	TGCAGTGCTAGACAACAGGGATCCAACGTCGGCTACACCTTC	CSARQQGSNVGYTF
TRBV12-3/TRBV12-4	TRBJ1-5	TRBD1	many	TGTGCCAGCAGTACAGGGGGCGCGCAGCCCCAGCATTTT	CASSTGGAQPQHF
TRBV28	TRBJ2-1	.	few	TGTGCCAGCAGTTATCGAACAGGGGAGCAGTTCTTC	CASSYRTGEQFF
TRBV7-2	TRBJ1-6	TRBD1	.	TGTGCCAGCAGCGGGGACAGGGTTTCACCCCTCCACTTT	CASSGDRVSPLHF
TRBV7-6	TRBJ1-4	TRBD1	few	TGTGCCAGCAGCCCTTCCCAGGGGGGTCAGACGTATAAACTGTTTTTT	CASSPSQGGQTYKLFF
TRBV9	TRBJ2-1	TRBD2	.	TGTGCCAGCAGCTCAAACCCCGCCGGGACTAGCGCGAGCTCCTACAATGAGCAGTTCTTC	CASSSNPAGTSASSYNEQFF
TRBV19	TRBJ1-1	.	.	TGTGCCAGTAGTATCTCGGGGGCGCGGACTGAAGCTTTCTTT	CASSISGARTEAFF
TRBV9	TRBJ2-2	.	few	TGTGCCAGCAGCGTAGCCCCTTCCTCCAGAATCGGGGAGCTGTTTTTT	CASSVAPSSRIGELFF
TRBV7-2	TRBJ2-1	TRBD1	.	TGTGCCAGCAGCAGCGAGGGACAGGGAGGCTACAATGAGCAGTTCTTC	CASSSEGQGGYNEQFF
TRBV12-3/TRBV12-4	TRBJ2-7	.	many	TGTGCCAGCAGTTTATCGGGGATTGGAGGCTACGAGCAGTACTTC	CASSLSGIGGYEQYF
TRBV10-3	TRBJ2-7	TRBD1	.	TGTGCCATCAGTCCTACAGGGGGGTACGAGCAGTACTTC	CAISPTGGYEQYF
TRBV7-2	TRBJ1-1	.	many	TGTGCCAGCAGCTTAGATGGGTCAGGGAAAGCTTTCTTT	CASSLDGSGKAFF
TRBV6-2/TRBV6-3	TRBJ2-6	.	few	TGTGCCAGCAGTTATCCGTCTGGGGCCAACGTCCTGACTTTC	CASSYPSGANVLTF
TRBV20-1	TRBJ2-1	TRBD2	few	TGCAGTGCTAGCCCGCCCGGAGCGGGGGTATACAATGAGCAGTTCTTC	CSASPPGAGVYNEQFF
TRBV28	TRBJ2-7	TRBD1	few	TGTGCCAGCAGTGAACGGACAGGGCCCTACGAGCAGTACTTC	CASSERTGPYEQYF
TRBV11-1	TRBJ2-3	.	few	TGTGCCAGCAGCTCCCGTCTCGGACAGTCTAGCACAGATACGCAGTATTTT	CASSSRLGQSSTDTQYF
TRBV12-3/TRBV12-4	TRBJ2-3	.	few	TGTGCCAGCAGTCTCCTAGGGGGAACCGCAGATACGCAGTATTTT	CASSLLGGTADTQYF
TRBV5-1	TRBJ2-3	.	few	TGCGCCAGCAGCTTAACCGGGACCACCACGGATACGCAGTATTTT	CASSLTGTTTDTQYF
TRBV2	TRBJ2-2	TRBD1	.	TGTGCCAGCAGGAGGGGGCCGGACACCGGGGAGCTGGTTTTT	CASRRGPDTGELVF
TRBV6-1	TRBJ1-5	.	few	TGTGCCAGCAGTACACATTCAGGGGCTTGGGCCTTCACAAATCAGCCCCAGCATTTT	CASSTHSGAWAFTNQPQHF
TRBV29-1	TRBJ2-2	TRBD1	.	TGCAGCGTTTCCCCCTCAGGGGGTACCGGGGAGCTGTTTTTT	CSVSPSGGTGELFF
TRBV18	TRBJ2-5	.	few	TGTGCCAGCTCACAGGGGTCTGCGACCCAAGAGACCCAGTACTTC	CASSQGSATQETQYF
TRBV4-3	TRBJ1-2	.	.	TGCGCCAGCAGCCAAGAAACTCCACACGAGGCTATTTATGGCTACACCTTC	CASSQETPHEAIYGYTF
TRBV10-3	TRBJ2-1	.	few	TGTGCCATCAGTGAGTCGGGAACAGATGAGCAGTTCTTC	CAISESGTDEQFF
TRBV12-3/TRBV12-4	TRBJ1-6	.	.	TGTGCCAGCAGTTTGGAACAGCTTAATTCACCCCTCCACTTT	CASSLEQLNSPLHF
TRBV18	TRBJ1-1	.	.	TGTGCCAGCTCACCGTTCACAGGCGGAACGAACACTGAAGCTTTCTTT	CASSPFTGGTNTEAFF
TRBV7-3	TRBJ2-3	.	few	TGTGCCAGCAGCCCCGGACAGAGCACAAATACGCAGTATTTT	CASSPGQSTNTQYF
TRBV5-1	TRBJ1-1	.	.	TGCGCCAGCAGCCCCCAAACGGGCACTGAAGCTTTCTTT	CASSPQTGTEAFF
TRBV4-3	TRBJ2-7	TRBD2	.	TGCGCCAGCAGCGCCATAGCGGGCGGATACGAGCAGTACTTC	CASSAIAGGYEQYF
TRBV6-6	TRBJ2-7	.	few	TGTGCCACCACCTCGCGGGGCGAGCAGTACTTC	CATTSRGEQYF
TRBV6-6	TRBJ2-7	.	.	TGTGCCAGCAACCGACAGGGACTCTACGAGCAGTACTTC	CASNRQGLYEQYF
TRBV20-1	TRBJ2-2	.	.	TGCAGTGCTAGAACTATTACCGGGGAGCTGTTTTTT	CSARTITGELFF
TRBV20-1	TRBJ1-1	TRBD1	.	TGCAGTGCTAGGGGAGGACAGGCCTTATCTGAAGCTTTCTTT	CSARGGQALSEAFF
TRBV3-1	TRBJ2-4	.	few	TGTGCCAGCAGGACTAGATTTCCCCCACTAGCCAAAAACATTCAGTACTTC	CASRTRFPPLAKNIQYF
TRBV30	TRBJ1-2	TRBD1	.	TGTGCCTGGCAGGGACAGAATTTCTATGGCTACACCTTC	CAWQGQNFYGYTF